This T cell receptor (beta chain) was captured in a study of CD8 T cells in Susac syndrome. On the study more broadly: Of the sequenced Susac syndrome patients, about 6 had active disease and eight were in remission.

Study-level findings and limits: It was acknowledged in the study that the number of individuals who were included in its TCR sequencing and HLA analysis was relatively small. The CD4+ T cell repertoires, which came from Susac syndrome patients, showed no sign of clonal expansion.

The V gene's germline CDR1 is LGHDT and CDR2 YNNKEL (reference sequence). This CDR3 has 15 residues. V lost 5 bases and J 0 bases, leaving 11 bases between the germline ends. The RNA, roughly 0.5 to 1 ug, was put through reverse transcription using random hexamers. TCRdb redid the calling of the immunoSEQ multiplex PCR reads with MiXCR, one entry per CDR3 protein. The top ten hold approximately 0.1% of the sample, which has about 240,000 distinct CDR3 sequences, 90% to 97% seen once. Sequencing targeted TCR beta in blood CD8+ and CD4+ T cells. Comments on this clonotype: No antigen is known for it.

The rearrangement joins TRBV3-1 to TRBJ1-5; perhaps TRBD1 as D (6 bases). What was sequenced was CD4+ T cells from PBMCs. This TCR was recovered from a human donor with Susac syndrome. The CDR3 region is CASSLTGYSNQPQHF. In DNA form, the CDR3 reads TGTGCCAGCAGCTTGACAGGATATAGCAATCAGCCCCAGCATTTT.